This passage covers 29 T cell receptor beta chains from one sample sequenced in a study of T cells in Graves' hyperthyroidism and ophthalmopathy. RNA transcripts served as the template for amplifying TCR beta CDR3 regions. In the first-round RT-PCR of the TCR CDR3, the HTBI primer set was used. TCRdb re-derived calls from the multiplex PCR reads in MiXCR, one entry per CDR3 protein. The data hold 550,000 to 800,000 distinct CDR3 sequences, with roughly 17% observed a single time. Sequencing was performed on blood. The receptors here all came from a young man with Graves' hyperthyroidism.

V and J are TRBV10-2 and TRBJ1-2; no clear D gene. V was pared by 2 bases and J by 2 bases, with 9 bases between. Germline loops: CDR1 WSHSY, CDR2 SAAADI. The CDR3 spans 14 residues. The CDR3 coding sequence is TGCGCCAGCAGTGAGGTCGGCAGCAACTATGGCTACACCTTC. Its translation is CASSEVGSNYGYTF.

The chain couples TRBV18 to TRBJ1-3, with D unresolved. The CDR3 has 16 amino acids. Between the trimmed V and J ends, which lost 3 bases and 4 bases, there was a span of 16 bases. Germline V gene data show CDR1 as KGHSH and CDR2 as LQKENI. The CDR3 sequence: CASSPWPAKPGNTIYF. The CDR3 DNA follows: TGTGCCAGCTCACCTTGGCCAGCTAAACCGGGAAACACCATATATTTT.

This clonotype has ten or more counts. This rearrangement joins TRBV27 to TRBJ2-1; TRBD1 agrees at 7 bases. The CDR3 sequence is 13 residues long. Germline CDR1 is MNHEY and CDR2 is SMNVEV (reference sequence). The J segment lost 15 bases and the V segment lost 3 bases, leaving 11 bases of the junction unmatched. CDR3 region: CASSLELGGQVFF. The CDR3 DNA reads as TGTGCCAGCAGTTTGGAGCTAGGGGGCCAGGTGTTCTTC.

The chain carries TRBV12-3 or TRBV12-4 and TRBJ2-1; 9 positions match TRBD1. The CDR3 has 15 amino acids. The V and J ends lost 1 base and 6 bases, in that order; junction bases with no gene match: 4. CDR3 sequence reads: CASSLDRGPGNEQFF. The CDR3, as DNA: TGTGCCAGCAGTTTAGACAGGGGGCCCGGCAATGAGCAGTTCTTC.

Only a few counts were recorded for this clonotype. The CDR3 DNA follows: TGTGCCAGCAGCCGCGGGACTACAGGGGAGACCCAGTACTTC. Translation gives CASSRGTTGETQYF. V is TRBV12-3 or TRBV12-4 and J is TRBJ2-5; possibly TRBD2 for D (7 bases). V was trimmed by 6 bases and J by 5 bases, leaving 16 bases between them. The length of the CDR3 is 14 residues.

Only a few counts were recorded for this clonotype. The chain carries TRBV10-1 and TRBJ2-1; 14 nucleotides align to TRBD2. Germline V CDR1 and CDR2: WNHNN, SYGVQD (reference sequence). J was trimmed by 8 bases and V by 3 bases; bases with no gene match: 9. The CDR3 covers 17 residues. In DNA form, the CDR3 reads TGCGCCAGCAGTGATAGGAAGACTAGCGGGAGGGCCGATGAGCAGTTCTTC. Its protein is CASSDRKTSGRADEQFF.

The sample holds a few counts of this clonotype. This chain connects TRBV13 to TRBJ2-1, with 10 bases lining up with TRBD1. From germline, CDR1 is PRHDT and CDR2 FYEKMQ (reference sequence). The CDR3 loop spans 15 amino acids. With 5 bases clipped from V and 4 bases from J, the junction kept 5 bases outside the gene matches. CDR3 residues: CASSPGGQGYNEQFF. CDR3 nucleotide sequence: TGTGCCAGCAGCCCCGGGGGACAGGGGTACAATGAGCAGTTCTTC.

The J gene is TRBJ2-3, the V gene TRBV20-1; D gene ambiguous. V was trimmed by 6 bases and J by 3 bases, leaving 13 bases between them. Germline V gives CDR1 DFQATT, CDR2 SNEGSKA (reference sequence). This CDR3 region has 13 residues. CDR3 nucleotide sequence: TGCAGTGCCAACGGGCCTCGAACAGATACGCAGTATTTT. Translating gives CSANGPRTDTQYF.

This clonotype was counted a few times. The rearrangement uses TRBV20-1 and TRBJ2-1, with D possibly TRBD2 on 6 matching bases. The CDR3 extends over 14 amino acids. Germline assignment: CDR1 DFQATT and CDR2 SNEGSKA (reference sequence). V lost 0 bases and J lost 10, with 16 bases in between. CDR3 coding DNA: TGCAGTGCTAGAGATCATTTTGGGACTCGGGAGCAGTTCTTC. Its translation is CSARDHFGTREQFF.

This clonotype turned up a few times. This chain uses TRBV7-9 with TRBJ2-1, with 8 bases identical to TRBD2. Per germline, CDR1 SEHNR and CDR2 FQNEAQ (reference sequence). The length of the CDR3 is 16 residues. V lost 7 bases, J lost 1 base, and 9 bases stayed unmatched. The CDR3 DNA follows: TGTGCCAGCACCCCACGACGGGAGGGATCCTACAATGAGCAGTTCTTC. The encoded protein is CASTPRREGSYNEQFF.

As regards this clonotype: The junction departs from germline at one end; a sequencing error may be responsible. This chain uses TRBV10-2 with TRBJ1-5; the D is unclear. The CDR3 has 14 amino acids. Germline loops: CDR1 WSHSY, CDR2 SAAADI. The CDR3 sequence is CASSESGNNQPRHF. The CDR3 DNA follows: TGCGCCAGCAGTGAGTCAGGGAACAATCAGCCCCGGCATTTT.

The chain has TRBV14 and TRBJ2-3; 7 bases are shared with TRBD1. Trimming removed 1 base from V and 2 bases from J; junction bases left unmatched: 3. The CDR3 is 15 residues long. Germline V CDR1 and CDR2: SGHDN, FVKESK. The CDR3 DNA follows: TGTGCCAGCAGCCAAGTGACAGGGAACACAGATACGCAGTATTTT. Encoded protein: CASSQVTGNTDTQYF.

On this clonotype itself: A much more abundant neighbour one base away suggests this may be a read error. The chain uses TRBV28 and TRBJ1-1, with D unclear. Germline CDR1 reads MDHEN; CDR2 reads SYDVKM. Between the trimmed V and J ends, which lost 8 bases and 3 bases, there was a span of 13 bases. The CDR3 runs to 13 residues. DNA for the CDR3: TGTGCCAGCGTCCTCACCTCCCACACTGAAGCTTTCTTT. This encodes CASVLTSHTEAFF.

This clonotype came up a few times. CDR3 DNA: TGTGCCAGCAGTGAATTTGTAGTAGCGGGAGGATACAATGAGCAGTTCTTC. This gives the protein CASSEFVVAGGYNEQFF. V gene TRBV2 combines with J gene TRBJ2-1; 10 bases are shared with TRBD2. Germline trimming cut 2 bases from V and 4 bases from J; bases unmatched to any gene: 8. The germline CDR1 and CDR2 sequences are SNHLY and FYNNEI. This CDR3 comprises 17 residues.

A few counts support this clonotype. The J gene is TRBJ1-1, the V gene TRBV7-9, with D perhaps matching TRBD1 (5 bases). The CDR3 totals 15 residues. With 4 bases removed from V and 0 bases from J, the gap between germline ends came to 12 bases. In germline, CDR1 is SEHNR, CDR2 FQNEAQ (reference sequence). CDR3 nucleotides: TGTGCCAGCAGCTCCATGGGGGAGTTGAACACTGAAGCTTTCTTT. It specifies CASSSMGELNTEAFF.

The chain employs TRBV28 and TRBJ1-2; D is possibly TRBD1 (5 bases). This CDR3 region has 13 residues. Germline V CDR1 and CDR2: MDHEN, SYDVKM. Between the trimmed V and J ends, which lost 3 bases and 7 bases, there was a span of 12 bases. This CDR3 is CASSFRGAVGYTF. The DNA for the CDR3 is TGTGCCAGCAGTTTTCGAGGGGCGGTTGGCTACACCTTC.

The V and J genes are TRBV19 and TRBJ2-5; 12 positions match TRBD1. Per the germline V gene, CDR1 is LNHDA and CDR2 is SQIVND (reference sequence). The CDR3 consists of 17 residues. The trim removed 9 bases at V and 5 bases at J, leaving 16 bases unmatched. In DNA, the CDR3 is TGTGCCAGCAGGGGGGTGCGGGGGACAGGGGGCCAGGAGACCCAGTACTTC. Residues: CASRGVRGTGGQETQYF.

There are many counts of this clonotype. The chain links TRBV30 to TRBJ1-1; no clear D gene. Looked up from germline, CDR1 is GTSNPN and CDR2 is SVGIG (reference sequence). Trimming removed 0 bases from V and 6 bases from J, with 14 bases in between. The CDR3 runs 14 residues. For the CDR3, the DNA is TGTGCCTGGAGTGTCGGCCGTCGGTGGGCTGAAGCTTTCTTT. It translates to CAWSVGRRWAEAFF.

This clonotype turned up a few times. This CDR3 reads CASSFQSGERGNTIYF. CDR3 in DNA: TGTGCCAGCAGCTTCCAGTCGGGGGAGCGAGGAAACACCATATATTTT. The gene calls are TRBV7-9 and TRBJ1-3; D may be TRBD1 (5 bases). In germline, CDR1 is SEHNR, CDR2 FQNEAQ (reference sequence). The CDR3 has 16 amino acids. V dropped 3 bases and J dropped 4 bases, with 16 bases sitting between them.

The chain recombines TRBV28 with TRBJ1-5; 8 bases align to TRBD1. Germline V gene lookup returns CDR1 MDHEN and CDR2 SYDVKM. This CDR3 is built from 14 residues. V trimming: 7 bases; J trimming: 4 bases; junction bases outside the gene matches: 6. Written as DNA, the CDR3 is TGTGCCAGCACCTCGACAGGGGAGAATCAGCCCCAGCATTTT. Encoded protein: CASTSTGENQPQHF.

This clonotype was detected many times. The chain combines TRBV12-3 or TRBV12-4 with TRBJ2-5, with D perhaps matching TRBD2 (7 bases). Trimming pared 6 bases from V and 0 bases from J, leaving 17 bases between. The CDR3 has 16 amino acids. In nucleotides, the CDR3 is TGTGCCAGCAGACCCACAGGGAGGGGAAACCAAGAGACCCAGTACTTC. It codes for CASRPTGRGNQETQYF.

The V call is TRBV5-1, the J call TRBJ1-1, with D tentatively TRBD1 (6 bases). Germline V gene sequence: CDR1 SGHRS, CDR2 YFSETQ. This CDR3 is built from 15 residues. The germline V and J ends were trimmed by 5 bases and 1 base, with 15 bases remaining between them. Written as DNA, the CDR3 is TGCGCCAGCAGACTATACAGGGTTGAGAACACTGAAGCTTTCTTT. Its protein is CASRLYRVENTEAFF.

In this sample, this clonotype turned up many times. V usage is TRBV2 and J usage is TRBJ2-5; no reliable D call. The CDR3 covers 14 residues. Germline V gene sequence: CDR1 SNHLY, CDR2 FYNNEI. The germline V and J ends were trimmed by 7 bases and 5 bases, with 17 bases remaining between them. CDR3 nucleotide sequence: TGTGCCAGCAACCCCAGTCACTACCGCGAGACCCAGTACTTC. Protein product: CASNPSHYRETQYF.

V is TRBV25-1 and J is TRBJ1-4, with D possibly TRBD1 on 5 matching bases. Trimming removed 3 bases at V and 6 bases at J, with 8 bases between. The CDR3 length is 13 residues. Looked up from germline, CDR1 is MGHDK and CDR2 is SYGVNS. The CDR3: CASSEGTYEKLFF. The CDR3 bases are TGTGCCAGCAGTGAGGGGACCTATGAAAAACTGTTTTTT.

This clonotype was counted only a few times. This sequence joins TRBV28 and TRBJ1-4; tentatively, D is TRBD1 (6 bases). V was cut by 5 bases and J by 3 bases, with 13 bases left in between. Germline lookup yields CDR1 MDHEN and CDR2 SYDVKM. This CDR3 is 15 amino acids long. CDR3 region: CASSGVTGSNEKLFF. The CDR3 DNA sequence: TGTGCCAGCAGTGGTGTGACAGGCTCTAATGAAAAACTGTTTTTT.

This clonotype has at least ten counts. The V gene is TRBV30, the J gene TRBJ2-2; D is perhaps TRBD1 or TRBD2 (5 bases each). The length of the CDR3 is 17 residues. V was trimmed by 6 bases and J by 3 bases, leaving 23 bases between them. Germline V gene lookup returns CDR1 GTSNPN and CDR2 SVGIG (reference sequence). The DNA for the CDR3 is TGTGCCTGTTTTCTGAGGGGACCGACCACGTACACCGGGGAGCTGTTTTTT. Amino acid sequence: CACFLRGPTTYTGELFF.

This clonotype was seen ten or more times. The chain links TRBV20-1 to TRBJ1-1; D call uncertain. CDR1 and CDR2 from the germline V gene are DFQATT and SNEGSKA (reference sequence). The germline V and J ends were trimmed by 6 bases and 1 base, with 3 bases remaining between them. The CDR3 has 10 amino acids. The CDR3: CSAKNTEAFF. CDR3 bases: TGCAGTGCCAAGAACACTGAAGCTTTCTTT.

Note on this clonotype: A clone one base away is much larger, so this may be a read error. This sequence joins TRBV6-2 or TRBV6-3 and TRBJ2-3; D unresolved. The V and J ends lost 8 bases and 6 bases respectively, with 12 bases between them. Germline V lookup: CDR1 MNHEY, CDR2 SVGEGT. The CDR3 has 12 amino acids. The CDR3 reads CASGSASDTQYF. CDR3 coding DNA: TGTGCCAGCGGTTCGGCCTCGGATACGCAGTATTTT.

The J gene is TRBJ2-1, the V gene TRBV19; D is possibly TRBD1 or TRBD2 (7 bases each). Trimming left V 11 bases short and J 1 base short, with 15 bases between. The CDR3 length is 14 residues. CDR1 LNHDA and CDR2 SQIVND come from the germline V gene (reference sequence). CDR3 DNA sequence: TGTGCCTGCGGGGGCAGGGGGTCCTACAATGAGCAGTTCTTC. It codes for CACGGRGSYNEQFF. The full variable domain, completed using reference TRBV19 and TRBJ2-1, is DGGITQSPKYLFRKEGQNVTLSCEQNLNHDAMYWYRQDPGQGLRLIYYSQIVNDFQKGDIAEGYSVSREKKESFPLTVTSAQKNPTAFYLCACGGRGSYNEQFFGPGTRLTVL.